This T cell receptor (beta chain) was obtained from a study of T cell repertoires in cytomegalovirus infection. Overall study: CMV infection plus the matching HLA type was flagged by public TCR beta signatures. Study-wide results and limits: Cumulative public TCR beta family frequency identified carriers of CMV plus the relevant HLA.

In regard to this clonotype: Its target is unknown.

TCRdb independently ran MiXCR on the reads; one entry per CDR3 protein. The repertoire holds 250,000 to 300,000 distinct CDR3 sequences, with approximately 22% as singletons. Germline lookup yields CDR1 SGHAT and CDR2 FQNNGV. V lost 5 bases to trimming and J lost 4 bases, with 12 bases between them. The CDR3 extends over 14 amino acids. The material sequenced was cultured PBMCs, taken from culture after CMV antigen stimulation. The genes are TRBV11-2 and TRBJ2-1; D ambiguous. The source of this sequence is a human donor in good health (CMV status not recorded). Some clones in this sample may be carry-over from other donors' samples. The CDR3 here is CASSLGVVYNEQFF. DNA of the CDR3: TGTGCCAGCAGCCTCGGAGTAGTTTACAATGAGCAGTTCTTC.